The rows below give T cell receptor beta chains drawn from one sample of a study of blood T cell repertoires in COVID-19. This table comes from immunoSEQ multiplex PCR, and its TCRdb copy is limited to in-frame clones, with some not included. The table records around 6,700 clones, 89% of them present only once. Material: peripheral blood. These receptors were taken from a man in his 70s with active COVID-19. Both conserved end residues are part of each CDR3. The D gene is left open where the match is weak. Expanded clones are given a class, and other clones once, few, many or no size at all.

size: NA
J: TRBJ2-3
V: TRBV5-4
D: TRBD1
CDR3: CASSYDRGTDTQYF
DNA: TGTGCCAGCAGCTACGACAGGGGCACAGATACGCAGTATTTT

size: NA
J: TRBJ2-3
V: TRBV7-3
D: NA
CDR3: CASSLVGGQDTQYF
DNA: TGTGCCAGCAGCTTAGTGGGGGGGCAGGATACGCAGTATTTT

size: NA
J: TRBJ2-1
V: TRBV3-1/TRBV3-2
D: NA
CDR3: CASSPSSFPYNEQFF
DNA: TGTGCCAGCAGTCCCTCTTCCTTCCCCTACAATGAGCAGTTCTTC

size: once
J: TRBJ1-2
V: TRBV3-1/TRBV3-2
D: NA
CDR3: CASSPRGATNGYTF
DNA: TGTGCCAGCAGCCCCCGCGGGGCCACCAATGGCTACACCTTC

size: NA
J: TRBJ1-6
V: TRBV19
D: NA
CDR3: CASSPDRRYSPLHF
DNA: TGTGCCAGTAGTCCCGACAGGAGATATTCACCCCTCCACTTT

size: NA
J: TRBJ1-5
V: TRBV19
D: TRBD1
CDR3: CASSRTGDGNQPQHF
DNA: TGTGCCAGTAGTAGGACAGGGGATGGCAATCAGCCCCAGCATTTT

size: NA
J: TRBJ2-7
V: TRBV13
D: NA
CDR3: CASSHSPKAYEQYF
DNA: TGTGCCAGCAGTCATAGCCCGAAGGCCTACGAGCAGTACTTC

size: NA
J: TRBJ2-7
V: TRBV2
D: TRBD1
CDR3: CASSQDRGGYEQYF
DNA: TGTGCCAGCAGTCAGGACAGGGGGGGCTACGAGCAGTACTTC

size: NA
J: TRBJ2-1
V: TRBV6-5
D: TRBD2
CDR3: CASRPGAGVVNEQFF
DNA: TGTGCCAGCAGGCCCGGAGCGGGGGTAGTGAATGAGCAGTTCTTC

size: NA
J: TRBJ1-2
V: TRBV6-5
D: TRBD1
CDR3: CASSHRDRTTGYTF
DNA: TGTGCCAGCAGTCACCGGGACAGGACGACTGGCTACACCTTC

size: once
J: TRBJ2-7
V: TRBV10-2
D: NA
CDR3: CASSEGLASYEQYF
DNA: TGCGCCAGCAGTGAGGGCCTCGCCTCCTACGAGCAGTACTTC

size: once
J: TRBJ2-3
V: TRBV4-1
D: TRBD1
CDR3: CASSPQGDARTDTQYF
DNA: TGCGCCAGCAGCCCACAGGGGGACGCCAGAACAGATACGCAGTATTTT

size: once
J: TRBJ2-7
V: TRBV5-1
D: TRBD1
CDR3: CASSLQGVSYEQYF
DNA: TGCGCCAGCAGCCTACAGGGGGTATCCTACGAGCAGTACTTC